The 17 T cell receptor beta chains below were found in one sample sequenced in a study of blood T cell repertoires in COVID-19. Clones were sequenced by immunoSEQ multiplex PCR, and TCRdb holds only the in-frame ones, with some missing. The repertoire holds roughly 290,000 clones, around 90% seen once, with less than 2% in the top ten. The sequenced sample was PBMCs or T cells enriched from blood (not recorded which). The receptors were gathered from a woman aged 40 to 50 who had recovered from COVID-19.

This chain connects TRBV4-3 to TRBJ1-2; 8 bases align to TRBD1. Germline CDR1 is LGHNA and CDR2 is YSLEER. V was pared by 0 bases and J by 2 bases, with 8 bases of the junction left unmatched. The CDR3 totals 17 residues. The chain's CDR3 is CASSQDRATGANYGYTF. CDR3 in DNA: TGCGCCAGCAGCCAAGATAGGGCGACAGGGGCCAACTATGGCTACACCTTC.

This rearrangement joins TRBV7-2 to TRBJ1-2; D unresolved. The V gene lost 0 bases and the J gene lost 0 bases, with 8 bases spanning the gap. From germline, CDR1 is SGHTA and CDR2 FQGNSA. The CDR3 is 15 amino acids. The CDR3 sequence is CASSLARVPNYGYTF. CDR3 bases: TGTGCCAGCAGCTTAGCTCGGGTACCTAACTATGGCTACACCTTC.

The DNA of the CDR3 is TGTGCCAGCAGCCGAAGGACAGTTCCACACCAAGAGACCCAGTACTTC. This gives the protein CASSRRTVPHQETQYF. The chain carries TRBV7-9 and TRBJ2-5; weak D call: TRBD1 (6 bases). V was pared by 5 bases and J by 0 bases, with 16 bases between. The V gene's germline CDR1 is SEHNR and CDR2 FQNEAQ (reference sequence). CDR3 size: 16 residues.

V gene TRBV12-3 or TRBV12-4 combines with J gene TRBJ2-1; TRBD2 matches at 8 bases. Germline trimming cut 4 bases from V and 13 bases from J; bases unmatched to any gene: 3. The CDR3 totals 11 residues. The CDR3 sequence is CASSSGTSQFF. Written as DNA, the CDR3 is TGTGCCAGCAGTTCCGGGACTAGTCAGTTCTTC.

V and J are TRBV19 and TRBJ1-3, with 8 positions matching TRBD1. V lost 10 bases to trimming and J lost 3 bases; unmatched junction nucleotides: 5. The germline V gene encodes CDR1 LNHDA and CDR2 SQIVND (reference sequence). This CDR3 contains 13 residues. The CDR3 is CATRTGLGNTIYF. CDR3 DNA sequence: TGTGCCACCAGGACAGGGCTTGGAAACACCATATATTTT.

V usage is TRBV9 and J usage is TRBJ2-7; 8 bases map to TRBD2. Per germline, CDR1 SGDLS and CDR2 YYNGEE. The CDR3 has 15 amino acids. After removal of 0 bases from V and 4 bases from J, the junction contained 6 bases not matched to a gene. The CDR3 DNA reads as TGTGCCAGCAGCGTAGGGTCTAGCGGGCCGTACGAGCAGTACTTC. Its translation is CASSVGSSGPYEQYF.

This clone was seen once. This chain joins TRBV7-3 and TRBJ2-2; 7 positions match TRBD1. The J segment lost 7 bases and the V segment lost 5 bases, leaving 7 bases of the junction unmatched. This CDR3 comprises 14 residues. Germline values: CDR1 SGHTA, CDR2 FQGTGA. The CDR3: CASSPNRQGGELFF. The CDR3 nucleotides read TGTGCCAGCAGCCCCAATCGACAGGGCGGGGAGCTGTTTTTT. The entire variable domain, with the rest obtained from reference TRBV7-3 and TRBJ2-2, is as follows: GAGVSQTPSNKVTEKGKYVELRCDPISGHTALYWYRQSLGQGPEFLIYFQGTGAADDSGLPNDRFFAVRPEGSVSTLKIQRTERGDSAVYLCASSPNRQGGELFFGEGSRLTVL.

The chain recombines TRBV11-2 with TRBJ2-1; the D gene is possibly TRBD2 (5 bases). V was trimmed by 0 bases and J by 4 bases, leaving 10 bases between them. The length of the CDR3 is 15 residues. CDR1 is SGHAT, CDR2 FQNNGV, per germline. The CDR3 DNA follows: TGTGCCAGCAGCTTAGATTGGCGGGCGTACAATGAGCAGTTCTTC. This encodes CASSLDWRAYNEQFF.

The rearrangement links TRBV7-9 to TRBJ2-7; 8 bases are shared with TRBD1. The V and J ends lost 4 bases and 3 bases, in that order; junction bases with no gene match: 8. Per germline, CDR1 SEHNR and CDR2 FQNEAQ (reference sequence). CDR3 length: 15 amino acids. CDR3 region: CASSSYRDRNYEQYF. Written as DNA, the CDR3 is TGTGCCAGCAGCTCATACCGGGACAGGAACTACGAGCAGTACTTC.

Only one count was recorded for this clone. V gene TRBV7-2 combines with J gene TRBJ1-1; D gene ambiguous. CDR3 length equals 17 residues. V was clipped by 4 bases and J by 10 bases, with 28 bases between them. The germline V gene has CDR1 SGHTA and CDR2 FQGNSA. CDR3 sequence reads: CASSSPGFSLSRRGAFF. In DNA, the CDR3 is TGTGCCAGCAGCTCACCGGGTTTCTCCCTCAGTCGCCGGGGAGCTTTCTTT.

The chain uses TRBV7-3 and TRBJ2-2; D is perhaps TRBD2 (5 bases). The CDR3 loop spans 13 amino acids. V was trimmed by 4 bases and J by 4 bases, leaving 7 bases between them. Germline V gene lookup returns CDR1 SGHTA and CDR2 FQGTGA. The CDR3, as DNA: TGTGCCAGCAGCTCTAGCACCACCGGGGAGCTGTTTTTT. This codes for CASSSSTTGELFF.

This chain links TRBV18 with TRBJ2-7; possibly TRBD1 for D (8 bases). Trimming left V 8 bases short and J 3 bases short, with 14 bases between. From germline, CDR1 is KGHSH and CDR2 LQKENI. The CDR3 is 13 amino acids. As DNA, the CDR3 is TGTGCCAGCCTAAGCGGGACAGGCTACGAGCAGTACTTC. Its protein product is CASLSGTGYEQYF.

The chain links TRBV5-4 to TRBJ1-1; 12 nucleotides match TRBD1. With 4 bases clipped from V and 5 bases from J, the junction kept 6 bases outside the gene matches. There are 15 residues in the CDR3. The V gene's germline CDR1 is SGHNT and CDR2 YYREEE (reference sequence). CDR3: CASSPLGQGATEAFF. The CDR3 DNA is TGTGCCAGCAGCCCACTGGGACAGGGGGCGACTGAAGCTTTCTTT.

V usage is TRBV7-9 and J usage is TRBJ2-6; 7 nucleotides agree with TRBD2. CDR1 and CDR2 (germline): SEHNR, FQNEAQ (reference sequence). The CDR3 is 18 residues long. Trimming took 5 bases from V and 0 from J; bases not matched to a gene: 10. Written as DNA, the CDR3 is TGTGCCAGCAGCCCCCGGGGAGGGCCAATCTCTGGGGCCAACGTCCTGACTTTC. It translates to CASSPRGGPISGANVLTF. Variable domain in full (rest from reference TRBV7-9 and TRBJ2-6): DTGVSQNPRHKITKRGQNVTFRCDPISEHNRLYWYRQTLGQGPEFLTYFQNEAQLEKSRLLSDRFSAERPKGSFSTLEIQRTEQGDSAMYLCASSPRGGPISGANVLTFGAGSRLTVL.

The genes are TRBV14 and TRBJ1-1, with D maybe TRBD1 (6 bases). This CDR3 is 15 amino acids long. Deletions cut 2 bases from V and 5 bases from J, with 15 bases between. The germline gives CDR1 SGHDN, CDR2 FVKESK. The CDR3 region is CASSQYTGIGTEAFF. As DNA, the CDR3 is TGTGCCAGCAGCCAATACACAGGGATAGGGACTGAAGCTTTCTTT.

This rearrangement joins TRBV7-6 to TRBJ1-4, with 7 bases matching TRBD1. The CDR3 runs 14 residues. V shed 3 bases and J 3 bases; nucleotides not matched to a gene: 1. Looked up from germline, CDR1 is SGHVS and CDR2 is FNYEAQ. This CDR3 is CASSLGTANEKLFF. CDR3 nucleotides: TGTGCCAGCAGCTTGGGGACAGCTAATGAAAAACTGTTTTTT.

The rearrangement joins TRBV5-4 to TRBJ1-6, with D maybe TRBD1 (5 bases). Trimming left V 2 bases short and J 1 base short, with 7 bases between. Germline CDR1 SGHNT, CDR2 YYREEE (reference sequence). CDR3 length: 15 residues. CDR3 loop: CASSFSGSYNSPLHF. CDR3 DNA sequence: TGTGCCAGCAGCTTTTCAGGGTCCTATAATTCACCCCTCCACTTT.